This T cell receptor (beta chain) was identified during a study of CD8+CD57+ T cells in acquired aplastic anemia. Study details: The average for DNA from sorted CD4+ and CD8+ cells was 3.2 ug.

For CDR3 and TCR beta VDJ profiling, genomic DNA was the template used. One entry per CDR3 protein results from TCRdb running MiXCR on the reads. Counted here are some 180,000 distinct CDR3 sequences, roughly three fifths occurring once; the ten biggest clones make up about two fifths. Ten or more counts support this clonotype. The antigen is undetermined. Before being chosen for sequencing, patients had shown CD8+CD57+ cell expansion by flow cytometry. Patients had received no therapy at the time of blood sampling. In germline, CDR1 is SGHAT, CDR2 FQNNGV. The CDR3 spans 15 residues. V gave up 5 bases and J gave up 0 bases, with 14 bases separating them. Overall study findings and caveats: The study found no significant CD8+ Simpson's diversity difference between patients and controls. A set of approximately 30 CD8+ CDR3 sequences was shared between patients and controls, and these sequences appeared highly expressed in patients.

The sequencing sample was made of sorted CD4+, CD8+, or CD8+CD57+ T cells (not recorded which) from PBMCs. This chain joins TRBV11-2 and TRBJ2-7; a possible D gene is TRBD1 (6 bases). This TCR derives from a human donor with aplastic anemia. CDR3 residues: CASSNSGTFSYEQYF. DNA of the CDR3: TGTGCCAGCAGCAATTCCGGGACATTCTCCTACGAGCAGTACTTC.